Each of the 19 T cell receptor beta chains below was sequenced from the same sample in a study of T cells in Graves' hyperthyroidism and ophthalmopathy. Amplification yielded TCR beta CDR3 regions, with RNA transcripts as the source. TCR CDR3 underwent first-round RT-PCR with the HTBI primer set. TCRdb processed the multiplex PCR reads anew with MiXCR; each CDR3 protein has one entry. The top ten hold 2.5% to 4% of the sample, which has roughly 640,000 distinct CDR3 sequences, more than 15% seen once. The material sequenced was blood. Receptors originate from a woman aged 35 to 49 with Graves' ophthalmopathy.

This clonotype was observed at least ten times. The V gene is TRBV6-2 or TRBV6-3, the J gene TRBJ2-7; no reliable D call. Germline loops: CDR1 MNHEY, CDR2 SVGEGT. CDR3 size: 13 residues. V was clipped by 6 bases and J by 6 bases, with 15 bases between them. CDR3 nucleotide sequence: TGTGCCAGCAGGCCCGAAGATAGGCGCGAGCAGTACTTC. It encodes CASRPEDRREQYF.

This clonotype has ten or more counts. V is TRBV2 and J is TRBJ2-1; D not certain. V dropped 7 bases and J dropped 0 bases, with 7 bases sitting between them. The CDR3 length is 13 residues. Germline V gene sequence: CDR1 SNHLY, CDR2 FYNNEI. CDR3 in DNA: TGTGCCAGCACCGCGAGCTCCTACAATGAGCAGTTCTTC. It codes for CASTASSYNEQFF.

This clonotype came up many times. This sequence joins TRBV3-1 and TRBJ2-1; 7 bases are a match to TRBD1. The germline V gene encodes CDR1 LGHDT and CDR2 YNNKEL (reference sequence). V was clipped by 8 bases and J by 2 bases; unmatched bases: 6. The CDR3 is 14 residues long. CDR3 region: CASVATGAYNEQFF. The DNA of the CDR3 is TGTGCCAGCGTAGCTACAGGGGCCTACAATGAGCAGTTCTTC.

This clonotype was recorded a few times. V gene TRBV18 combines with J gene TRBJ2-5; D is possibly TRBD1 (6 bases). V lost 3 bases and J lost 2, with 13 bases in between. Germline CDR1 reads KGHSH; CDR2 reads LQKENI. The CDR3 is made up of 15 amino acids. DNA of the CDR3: TGTGCCAGCTCACCTCGGACAGCCCCACAAGAGACCCAGTACTTC. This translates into CASSPRTAPQETQYF.

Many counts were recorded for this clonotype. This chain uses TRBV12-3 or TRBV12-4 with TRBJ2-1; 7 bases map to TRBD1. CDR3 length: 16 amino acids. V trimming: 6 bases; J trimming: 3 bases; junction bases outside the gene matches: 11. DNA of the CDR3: TGTGCCAGCAGCTCAATCCGGGACAGCTTCTACAATGAGCAGTTCTTC. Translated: CASSSIRDSFYNEQFF.

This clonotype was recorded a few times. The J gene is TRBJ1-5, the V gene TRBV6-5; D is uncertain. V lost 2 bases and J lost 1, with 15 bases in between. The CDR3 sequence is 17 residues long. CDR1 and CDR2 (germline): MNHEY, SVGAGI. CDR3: CASSYGDPSASNQPQHF. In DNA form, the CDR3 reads TGTGCCAGCAGTTACGGAGATCCCTCGGCGAGCAATCAGCCCCAGCATTTT.

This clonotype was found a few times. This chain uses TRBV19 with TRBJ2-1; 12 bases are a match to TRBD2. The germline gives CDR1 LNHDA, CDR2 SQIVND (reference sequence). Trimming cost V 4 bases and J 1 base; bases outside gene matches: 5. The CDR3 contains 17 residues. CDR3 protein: CASSKGLAGWSYNEQFF. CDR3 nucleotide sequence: TGTGCCAGTAGTAAAGGACTAGCGGGATGGTCCTACAATGAGCAGTTCTTC.

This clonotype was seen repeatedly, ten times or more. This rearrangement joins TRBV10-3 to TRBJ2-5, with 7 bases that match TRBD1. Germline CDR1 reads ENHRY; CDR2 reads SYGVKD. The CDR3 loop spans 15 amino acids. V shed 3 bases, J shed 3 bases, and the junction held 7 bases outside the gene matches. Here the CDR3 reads CAISDPGTAKETQYF. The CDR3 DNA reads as TGTGCCATCAGTGACCCCGGGACAGCCAAAGAGACCCAGTACTTC.

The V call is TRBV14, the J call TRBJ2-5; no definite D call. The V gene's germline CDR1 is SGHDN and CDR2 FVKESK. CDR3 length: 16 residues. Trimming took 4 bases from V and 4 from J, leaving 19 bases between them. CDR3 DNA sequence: TGTGCCAGCAGCCTGCGAATCCCCCACCAACTAGAGACCCAGTACTTC. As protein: CASSLRIPHQLETQYF.

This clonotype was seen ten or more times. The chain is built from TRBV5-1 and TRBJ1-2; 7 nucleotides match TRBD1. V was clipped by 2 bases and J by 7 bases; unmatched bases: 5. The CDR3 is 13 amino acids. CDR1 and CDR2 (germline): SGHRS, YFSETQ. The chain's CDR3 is CASSFGQAFGYTF. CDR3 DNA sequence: TGCGCCAGCAGCTTCGGACAGGCGTTTGGCTACACCTTC. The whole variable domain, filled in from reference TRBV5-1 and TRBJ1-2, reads KAGVTQTPRYLIKTRGQQVTLSCSPISGHRSVSWYQQTPGQGLQFLFEYFSETQRNKGNFPGRFSGRQFSNSRSEMNVSTLELGDSALYLCASSFGQAFGYTFGSGTRLTVV.

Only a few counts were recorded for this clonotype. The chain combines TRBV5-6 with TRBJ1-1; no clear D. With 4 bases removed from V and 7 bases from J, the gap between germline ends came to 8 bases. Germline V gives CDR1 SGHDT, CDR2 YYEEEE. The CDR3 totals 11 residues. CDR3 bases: TGTGCCAGCAGCCTGGAGGGTGAAGCTTTCTTT. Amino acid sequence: CASSLEGEAFF.

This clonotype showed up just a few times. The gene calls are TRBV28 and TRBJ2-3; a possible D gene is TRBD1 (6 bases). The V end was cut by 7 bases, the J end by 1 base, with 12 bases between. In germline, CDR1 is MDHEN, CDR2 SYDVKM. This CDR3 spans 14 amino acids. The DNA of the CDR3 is TGTGCCAGCAACAAGTCAGGGGGCACAGATACGCAGTATTTT. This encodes CASNKSGGTDTQYF.

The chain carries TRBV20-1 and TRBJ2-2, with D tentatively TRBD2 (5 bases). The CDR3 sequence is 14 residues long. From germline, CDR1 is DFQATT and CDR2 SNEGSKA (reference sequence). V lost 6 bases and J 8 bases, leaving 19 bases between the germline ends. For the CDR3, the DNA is TGCAGTGCGAACAAAGGGCCGGGAAGGGGGGAGCTGTTTTTT. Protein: CSANKGPGRGELFF.

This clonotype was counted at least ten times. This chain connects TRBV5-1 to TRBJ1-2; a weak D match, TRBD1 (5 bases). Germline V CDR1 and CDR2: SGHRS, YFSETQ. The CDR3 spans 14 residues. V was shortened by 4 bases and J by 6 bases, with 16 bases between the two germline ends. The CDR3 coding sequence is TGCGCCAGCAGCCCCCGAGGATGGGACGATGGCTACACCTTC. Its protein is CASSPRGWDDGYTF.

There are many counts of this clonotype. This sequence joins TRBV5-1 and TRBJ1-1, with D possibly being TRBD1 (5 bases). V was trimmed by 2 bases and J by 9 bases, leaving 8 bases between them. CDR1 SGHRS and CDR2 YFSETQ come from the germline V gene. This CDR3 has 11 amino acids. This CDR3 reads CASSFGAKAFF. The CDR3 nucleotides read TGCGCCAGCAGCTTCGGGGCAAAAGCTTTCTTT.

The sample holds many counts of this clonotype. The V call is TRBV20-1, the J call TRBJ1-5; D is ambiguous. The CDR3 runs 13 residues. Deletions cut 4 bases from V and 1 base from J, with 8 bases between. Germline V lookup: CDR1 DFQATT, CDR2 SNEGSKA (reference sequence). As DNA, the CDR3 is TGCAGTGCTATTCACACAAGCAATCAGCCCCAGCATTTT. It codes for CSAIHTSNQPQHF.

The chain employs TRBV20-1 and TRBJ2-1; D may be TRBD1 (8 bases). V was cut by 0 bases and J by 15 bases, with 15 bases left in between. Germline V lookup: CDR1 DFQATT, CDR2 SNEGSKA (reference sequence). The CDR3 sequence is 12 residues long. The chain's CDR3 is CSARDRSGTGFF. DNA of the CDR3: TGCAGTGCTAGAGATAGGAGCGGGACAGGGTTCTTC.

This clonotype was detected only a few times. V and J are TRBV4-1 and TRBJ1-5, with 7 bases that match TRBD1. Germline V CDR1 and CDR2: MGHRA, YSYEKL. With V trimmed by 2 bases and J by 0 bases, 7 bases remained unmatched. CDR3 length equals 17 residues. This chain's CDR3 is CASSQTYGQVSNQPQHF. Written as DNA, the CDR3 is TGCGCCAGCAGCCAAACCTACGGACAGGTTAGCAATCAGCCCCAGCATTTT.

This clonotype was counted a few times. This CDR3 is CATSDSRSGANVLTF. As DNA, the CDR3 is TGTGCCACCAGTGATTCCCGCTCTGGGGCCAACGTCCTGACTTTC. The chain joins TRBV24-1 to TRBJ2-6, with D unclear. The CDR3 is 15 residues long. The V gene lost 2 bases and the J gene lost 0 bases, with 4 bases spanning the gap. Germline lookup yields CDR1 KGHDR and CDR2 SFDVKD.